These 5 T cell receptor beta chains originate from one sample sequenced in a study of T-cell reconstitution after alpha-beta-depleted transplantation in children. The TCRbeta library incorporated unique molecular identifiers. TCRdb analysed the PCR reads with MiXCR anew, one entry per CDR3 protein. The data hold 500,000 to 650,000 distinct CDR3 sequences, with around 13% observed a single time. The starting material was PBMCs, mostly from graft donor cells, obtained 360 days after TCRalphabeta/CD19-depleted stem cell transplant. Receptor source: a male patient aged 10 to 17 who had a stem cell transplant for acute myeloid leukemia, so the T cells may come from the graft donor.

Only a few counts were recorded for this clonotype. CDR3 residues: CASSLSNYEQYF. The CDR3 nucleotides are TGTGCCAGCTCACTCAGCAACTACGAGCAGTACTTC. V is TRBV18 and J is TRBJ2-7; D not resolved. The CDR3 spans 12 residues. V was pared by 4 bases and J by 3 bases, with 7 bases between. Germline CDR1 KGHSH, CDR2 LQKENI.

V gene TRBV11-1 combines with J gene TRBJ2-5; 12 nucleotides agree with TRBD2. From germline, CDR1 is SGHAT and CDR2 FQDESV (reference sequence). V lost 5 bases and J lost 5; bases outside the gene matches: 15. The CDR3 contains 18 residues. The CDR3 coding sequence is TGTGCCAGCAGCCCCCTGCGACTAGCGGGAGCGAGGGGGGAGACCCAGTACTTC. Translated: CASSPLRLAGARGETQYF.

At least ten counts were recorded for this clonotype. The chain is built from TRBV24-1 and TRBJ2-1; D possibly corresponds to TRBD2 (5 bases). The CDR3 contains 16 residues. V was clipped by 2 bases and J by 4 bases, with 14 bases between them. Germline assignment: CDR1 KGHDR and CDR2 SFDVKD. CDR3 nucleotide sequence: TGTGCCACCAGTGATTCGAGGACTGGGGTATACAATGAGCAGTTCTTC. Translation gives CATSDSRTGVYNEQFF.

This clonotype was seen a handful of times. The J gene is TRBJ2-7, the V gene TRBV5-4, with 7 bases identical to TRBD2. Per germline, CDR1 SGHNT and CDR2 YYREEE (reference sequence). The trim removed 0 bases at V and 4 bases at J, leaving 10 bases unmatched. The CDR3 extends over 16 amino acids. CDR3: CASSLAPGWGGYEQYF. CDR3 DNA sequence: TGTGCCAGCAGCTTGGCCCCGGGATGGGGGGGTTACGAGCAGTACTTC.

The chain is built from TRBV29-1 and TRBJ2-7; D possibly matches TRBD1 or TRBD2 (5 bases each). Trimming shortened V by 3 bases and J by 5 bases, and 17 bases separated the two germline ends. The CDR3 length is 14 residues. Germline V gene lookup returns CDR1 SQVTM and CDR2 ANQGSEA. This chain's CDR3 is CSVDISGGGNEQYF. As DNA, the CDR3 is TGCAGCGTTGATATATCCGGTGGGGGAAACGAGCAGTACTTC.